This TCR beta chain was identified in a study of tumor T cells in aggressive B-cell lymphoma. Some clones are missing from TCRdb's copy, which holds only in-frame ones; the method was immunoSEQ multiplex PCR. The data hold about 9,000 clones, with 70% to 90% observed a single time. Remarks on this clone: In the same sample, other DNA sequences code for this CDR3.

This CDR3 region has 18 residues. After removal of 3 bases from V and 4 bases from J, the junction contained 9 bases not matched to a gene. CDR1 and CDR2 (germline): MGHRA, YSYEKL. The sequenced sample was tumor tissue. The chain couples TRBV4-1 to TRBJ2-6; TRBD1 agrees at 10 bases. The sequence was collected from an adult with diffuse large B cell lymphoma. The CDR3 sequence: CASSQSGQGGLGANVLTF. CDR3 in DNA: TGCGCCAGCAGCCAGTCAGGACAGGGGGGACTAGGGGCCAACGTCCTGACTTTC.